This TCR beta chain was documented in a study of T cells in Graves' hyperthyroidism and ophthalmopathy (dated by TCRdb to the late 2010s). Regarding the research as a whole: Peripheral blood samples were taken at initial diagnosis, before any treatment was given. Once sampling was done, hyperthyroidism patients were given methimazole at a starting dose of 30 mg daily, whereas ophthalmopathy patients were given high-dose intravenous methylprednisolone. The study also compared thyroid tissue and blood T-cell repertoires from five or six Graves' hyperthyroidism patients. To identify distinguishing TCR V-J signatures, a discovery cohort of about 95 patients was used, comprising 43 with Graves' ophthalmopathy and roughly 60 with stable Graves' hyperthyroidism. Prospective prediction of ophthalmopathy was tested in an independent validation cohort consisting of some 19 hyperthyroidism patients and approximately 16 patients who later progressed to ophthalmopathy. The paper describes TCR Vbeta CDR3 sequencing of roughly 130 peripheral blood samples, made up of fewer than 50 ophthalmopathy patients, around 73 hyperthyroidism patients and around 17 progressor patients. The approximately 100 discovery patients were randomly split 7:3 into training and test sets. The paper's findings and limits, for the study overall: A 13 V-J signature model separated ophthalmopathy from stable hyperthyroidism, with 87.88% sensitivity and about 81% specificity in cross-validation and 80%/75% in testing. Most expanded thyroid clonotypes (frequency above 0.001) were also found in blood, which suggests that blood repertoires may mirror thyroid immune responses. Sample size was not statistically predetermined, and blinding of investigators to group allocation was not performed. During validation, the model predicted progression to ophthalmopathy a median of about 6.5 months ahead of onset, with more than 55% sensitivity and almost 75% specificity.

This clonotype was counted at least ten times. Its antigen specificity is not known. Base quality data are lacking; no much larger clone is found one base away. The CDR3 starts with the cysteine, ends with the phenylalanine, and has 13 residues. CDR3 DNA only is kept here, 39 bases in frame from base 1. Trimmed from V: 5 bases; trimmed from J: 10 bases; junction bases lacking a gene match: 8. CDR1 and CDR2 (PRHDT, FYEKMQ) derive from the germline V gene (reference sequence). The TCR beta CDR3 regions were amplified from the RNA transcripts. The TCR CDR3 was subjected to a first round of RT-PCR using the HTBI primer set and the Qiagen OneStep RT-PCR kit. A second multiplex PCR round built the libraries, followed by size selection and purification. The libraries were sequenced on an Illumina HiSeq2000 using paired-end 100 bp reads. From the authors' description of their analysis: Raw data were processed with SOAPnuke, discarding reads with adapters, uncalled bases, mean Phred below 15, or no exact constant-primer or identifier match. High-quality paired reads were merged using COPE v1.2.5, and each unique nucleotide sequence was defined as a clonotype. MiTCR v1.1 was used to align clonotypes to the IMGT TRBV, TRBD and TRBJ reference segments. The analysis included only V-J combinations with a frequency above 0.0001, which together covered 98% to 99.2% of the repertoires. The TCS score was defined as the ratio of F50 (clonal expansion) to E x V (chaos), calculated using BLOSUM62-based TCRdist between CDR3 peptides within each V-J. Welch's t-statistics and random forest reduced 450 to 600 V-J features to fewer than 15, which were used in a naive Bayes classifier (R e1071). The raw public reads went through TCRdb reprocessing: fastp at Q25, MiXCR clone calling, in-frame beta chains kept. CDR3 protein duplicates are merged, each entry listing the most common genes and DNA. For this entry, the V and J calls and clone size follow TCRdb and not the study's own pipeline. The sample includes a few hundred thousand distinct CDR3 sequences, with around an eighth observed a single time. Of the sample, under 20% falls within the top ten clones.

Stable Graves' hyperthyroidism was defined as no progression to ophthalmopathy during 18 months of follow-up. Hyperthyroidism patients were newly diagnosed, with disease duration under 2 months, and aged 18 to 65 years. The study excluded patients with uncontrolled infections, other autoimmune diseases, pregnancy or lactation. Clinical symptoms, serum thyroxine and TRAb, thyroid ultrasound, and orbital computed tomography formed the basis for the diagnoses. PBMCs were separated from around 9.1 ml of fresh peripheral blood using Ficoll-Paque density gradient centrifugation. Total RNA was extracted using Trizol reagent, and RNA quality was assessed on an Agilent 2100 Bioanalyzer.

The TCR was taken from a woman aged 18-30 years with Graves' hyperthyroidism. The rearrangement combines TRBV13 with TRBJ2-1, and 7 junction bases match TRBD2. Source material: blood. The DNA sequence is given as TGTGCCAGCAGCCGAGAGCGGGGCGGAGAGCAGTTCTTC. Its protein is CASSRERGGEQFF.